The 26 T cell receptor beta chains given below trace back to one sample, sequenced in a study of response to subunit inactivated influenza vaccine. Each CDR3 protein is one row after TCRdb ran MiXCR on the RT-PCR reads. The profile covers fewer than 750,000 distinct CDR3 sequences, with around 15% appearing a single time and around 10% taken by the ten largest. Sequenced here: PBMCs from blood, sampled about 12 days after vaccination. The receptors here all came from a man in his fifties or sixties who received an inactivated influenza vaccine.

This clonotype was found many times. The DNA for the CDR3 is TGTGCCAGCAGTCACCGGACTAGCGAGTACCAAGAGACCCAGTACTTC. The encoded protein is CASSHRTSEYQETQYF. The gene calls are TRBV6-2 or TRBV6-3 and TRBJ2-5; 9 bases map to TRBD2. J lost 0 bases, V lost 5 bases, and 7 bases had no gene match. The CDR3 runs to 16 residues. Per germline, CDR1 MNHEY and CDR2 SVGEGT.

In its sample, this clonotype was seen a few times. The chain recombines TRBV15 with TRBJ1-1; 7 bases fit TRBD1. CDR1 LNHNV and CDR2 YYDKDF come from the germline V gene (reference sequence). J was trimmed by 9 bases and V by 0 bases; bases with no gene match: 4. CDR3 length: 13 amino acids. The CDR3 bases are TGTGCCACCAGCAGAGATTCGGGACAGCAAGCTTTCTTT. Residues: CATSRDSGQQAFF.

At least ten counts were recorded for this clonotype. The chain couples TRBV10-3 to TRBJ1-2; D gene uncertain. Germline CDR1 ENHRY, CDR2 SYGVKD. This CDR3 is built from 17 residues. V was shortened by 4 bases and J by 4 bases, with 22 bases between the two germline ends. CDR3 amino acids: CAISAWNRAEGGYGYTF. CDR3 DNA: TGTGCCATCAGTGCTTGGAACCGGGCGGAGGGAGGCTATGGCTACACCTTC.

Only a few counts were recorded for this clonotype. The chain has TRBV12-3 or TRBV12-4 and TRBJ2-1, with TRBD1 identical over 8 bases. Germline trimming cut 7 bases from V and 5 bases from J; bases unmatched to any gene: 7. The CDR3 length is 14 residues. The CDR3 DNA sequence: TGTGCCAGCACCCGGACAGGGCCGAACAATGAGCAGTTCTTC. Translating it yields CASTRTGPNNEQFF.

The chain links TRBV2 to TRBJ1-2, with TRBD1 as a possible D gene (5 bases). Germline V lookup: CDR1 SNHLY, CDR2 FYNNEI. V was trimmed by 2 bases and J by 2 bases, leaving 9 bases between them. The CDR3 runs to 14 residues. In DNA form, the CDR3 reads TGTGCCAGCAGTGAACTCGGGGGAAACTATGGCTACACCTTC. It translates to CASSELGGNYGYTF.

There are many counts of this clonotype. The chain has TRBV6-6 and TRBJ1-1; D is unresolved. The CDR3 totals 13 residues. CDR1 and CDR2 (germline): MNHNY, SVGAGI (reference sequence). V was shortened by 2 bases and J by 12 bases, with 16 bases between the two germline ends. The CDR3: CASSYDPLEPPFF. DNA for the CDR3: TGTGCCAGCAGTTACGACCCGTTAGAACCCCCTTTCTTT.

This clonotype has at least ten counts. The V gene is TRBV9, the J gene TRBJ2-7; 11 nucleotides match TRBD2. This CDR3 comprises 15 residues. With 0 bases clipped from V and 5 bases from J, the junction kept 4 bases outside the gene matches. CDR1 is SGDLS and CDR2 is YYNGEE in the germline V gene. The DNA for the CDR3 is TGTGCCAGCAGCGTAGGAGGGGGACTAGCGGACGAGCAGTACTTC. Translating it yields CASSVGGGLADEQYF.

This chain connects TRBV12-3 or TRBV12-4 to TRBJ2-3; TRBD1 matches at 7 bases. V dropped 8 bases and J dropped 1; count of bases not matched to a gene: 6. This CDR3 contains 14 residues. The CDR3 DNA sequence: TGTGCCAGCCGGGACGGGACAGGCACAGATACGCAGTATTTT. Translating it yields CASRDGTGTDTQYF.

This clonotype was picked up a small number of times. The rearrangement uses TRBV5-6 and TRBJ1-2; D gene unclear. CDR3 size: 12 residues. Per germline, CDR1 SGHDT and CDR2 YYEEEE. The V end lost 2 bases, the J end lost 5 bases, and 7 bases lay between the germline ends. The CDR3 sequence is CASSFREYGYTF. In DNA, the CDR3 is TGTGCCAGCAGCTTTAGAGAATATGGCTACACCTTC.

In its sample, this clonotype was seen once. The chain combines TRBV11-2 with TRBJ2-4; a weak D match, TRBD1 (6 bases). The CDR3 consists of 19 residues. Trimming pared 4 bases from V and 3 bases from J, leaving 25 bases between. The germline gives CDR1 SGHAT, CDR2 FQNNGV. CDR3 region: CASSSWAGYGTRDKNIQYF. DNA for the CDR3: TGTGCCAGCAGCTCCTGGGCAGGATACGGGACAAGGGACAAAAACATTCAGTACTTC.

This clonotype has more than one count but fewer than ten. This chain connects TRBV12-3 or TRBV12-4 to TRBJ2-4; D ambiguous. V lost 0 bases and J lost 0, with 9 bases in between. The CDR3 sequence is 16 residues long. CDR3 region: CASSLANTLAKNIQYF. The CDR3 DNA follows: TGTGCCAGCAGTTTAGCTAACACGCTAGCCAAAAACATTCAGTACTTC.

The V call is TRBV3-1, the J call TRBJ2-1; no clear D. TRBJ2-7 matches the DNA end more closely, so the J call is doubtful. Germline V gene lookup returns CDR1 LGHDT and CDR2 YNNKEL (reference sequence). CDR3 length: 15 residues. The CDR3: CASSQGWMAYNEQYF. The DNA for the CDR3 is TGTGCCAGCAGCCAAGGCTGGATGGCCTACAATGAGCAGTACTTC.

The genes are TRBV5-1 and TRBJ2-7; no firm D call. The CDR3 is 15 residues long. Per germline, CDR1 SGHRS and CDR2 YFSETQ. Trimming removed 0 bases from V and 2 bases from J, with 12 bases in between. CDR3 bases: TGCGCCAGCAGCTTGGACTTGGGCAGAGCCTACGAGCAGTACTTC. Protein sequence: CASSLDLGRAYEQYF. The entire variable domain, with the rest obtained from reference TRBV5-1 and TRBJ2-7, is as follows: KAGVTQTPRYLIKTRGQQVTLSCSPISGHRSVSWYQQTPGQGLQFLFEYFSETQRNKGNFPGRFSGRQFSNSRSEMNVSTLELGDSALYLCASSLDLGRAYEQYFGPGTRLTVT.

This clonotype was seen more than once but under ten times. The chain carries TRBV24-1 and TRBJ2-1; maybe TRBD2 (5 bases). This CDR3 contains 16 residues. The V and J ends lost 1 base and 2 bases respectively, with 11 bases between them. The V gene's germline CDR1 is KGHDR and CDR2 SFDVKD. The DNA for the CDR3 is TGTGCCACCAGTGATTTTAGAACTAGTCCCTACAATGAGCAGTTCTTC. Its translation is CATSDFRTSPYNEQFF.

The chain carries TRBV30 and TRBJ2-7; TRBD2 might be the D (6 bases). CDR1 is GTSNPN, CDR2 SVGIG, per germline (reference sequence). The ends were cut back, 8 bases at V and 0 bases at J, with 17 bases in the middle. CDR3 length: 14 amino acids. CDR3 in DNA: TGTGCCATAAACACCGGGAGCTCCTCCTACGAGCAGTACTTC. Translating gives CAINTGSSSYEQYF.

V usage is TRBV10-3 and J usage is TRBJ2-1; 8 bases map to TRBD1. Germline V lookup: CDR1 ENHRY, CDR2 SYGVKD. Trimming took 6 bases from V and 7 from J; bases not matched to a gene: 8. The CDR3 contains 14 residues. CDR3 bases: TGTGCCATCAGCCCAGACAGGGGAAGGAATGAGCAGTTCTTC. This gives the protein CAISPDRGRNEQFF.

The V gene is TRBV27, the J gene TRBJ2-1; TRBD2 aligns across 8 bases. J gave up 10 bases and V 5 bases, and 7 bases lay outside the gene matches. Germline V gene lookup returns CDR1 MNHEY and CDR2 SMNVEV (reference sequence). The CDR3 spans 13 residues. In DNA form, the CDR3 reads TGTGCCAGCAGTCTCTATAGCGGGGCCGAGCAGTTCTTC. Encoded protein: CASSLYSGAEQFF.

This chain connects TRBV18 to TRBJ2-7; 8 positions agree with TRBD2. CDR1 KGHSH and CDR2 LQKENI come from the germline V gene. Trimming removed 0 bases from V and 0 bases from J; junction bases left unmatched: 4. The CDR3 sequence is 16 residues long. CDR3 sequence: CASSPPSGRSSYEQYF. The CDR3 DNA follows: TGTGCCAGCTCACCACCGAGCGGGAGATCCTCCTACGAGCAGTACTTC.

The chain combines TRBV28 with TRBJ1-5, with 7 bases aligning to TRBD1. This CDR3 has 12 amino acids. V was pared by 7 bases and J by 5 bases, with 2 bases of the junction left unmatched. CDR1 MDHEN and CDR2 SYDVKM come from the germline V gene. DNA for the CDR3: TGTGCCAGCAACAGGGGCGATCAGCCCCAGCATTTT. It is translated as CASNRGDQPQHF.

CDR3 DNA: TGTGCCAGCAGCTTAGCCGGCCAGGGCCGGGCGTCCTACGAGCAGTACTTC. Translation gives CASSLAGQGRASYEQYF. This rearrangement joins TRBV7-6 to TRBJ2-7, with TRBD1 as a possible D gene (5 bases). The CDR3 runs to 17 residues. V was cut by 0 bases and J by 1 base, with 16 bases left in between. The V gene's germline CDR1 is SGHVS and CDR2 FNYEAQ.

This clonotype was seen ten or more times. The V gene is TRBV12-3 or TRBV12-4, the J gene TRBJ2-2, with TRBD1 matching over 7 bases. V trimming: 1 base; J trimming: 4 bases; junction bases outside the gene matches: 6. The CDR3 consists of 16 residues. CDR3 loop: CASSLGQGVGTGELFF. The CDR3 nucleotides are TGTGCCAGCAGTTTAGGACAGGGCGTCGGCACCGGGGAGCTGTTTTTT.

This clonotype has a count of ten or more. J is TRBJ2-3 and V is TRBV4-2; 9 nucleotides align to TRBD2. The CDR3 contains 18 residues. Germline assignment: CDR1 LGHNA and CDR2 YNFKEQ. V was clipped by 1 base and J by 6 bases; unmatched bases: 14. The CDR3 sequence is CASSQGPAGGRGLDTQYF. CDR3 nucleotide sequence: TGTGCCAGCAGCCAAGGTCCAGCGGGAGGCCGCGGCTTGGATACGCAGTATTTT.

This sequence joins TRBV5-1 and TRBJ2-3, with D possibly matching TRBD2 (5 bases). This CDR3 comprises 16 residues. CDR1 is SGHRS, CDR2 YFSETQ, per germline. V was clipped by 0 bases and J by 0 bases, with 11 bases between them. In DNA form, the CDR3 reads TGCGCCAGCAGCTTGGGTCGGGGAGAGAGCACAGATACGCAGTATTTT. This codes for CASSLGRGESTDTQYF.

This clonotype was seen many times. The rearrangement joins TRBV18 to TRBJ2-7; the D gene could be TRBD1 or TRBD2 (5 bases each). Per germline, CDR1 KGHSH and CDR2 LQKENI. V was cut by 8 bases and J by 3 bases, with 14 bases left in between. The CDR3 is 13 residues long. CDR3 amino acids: CASSPGTGYEQYF. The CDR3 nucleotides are TGTGCCAGCAGTCCCGGGACGGGCTACGAGCAGTACTTC.

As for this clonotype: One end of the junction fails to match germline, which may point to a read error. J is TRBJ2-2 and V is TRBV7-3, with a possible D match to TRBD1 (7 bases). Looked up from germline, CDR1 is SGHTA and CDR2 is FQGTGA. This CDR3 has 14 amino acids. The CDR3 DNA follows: TGTGCCAGCAGCCAGGGACAGAGCACCGGGGGGCTGTTTTTT. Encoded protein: CASSQGQSTGGLFF.

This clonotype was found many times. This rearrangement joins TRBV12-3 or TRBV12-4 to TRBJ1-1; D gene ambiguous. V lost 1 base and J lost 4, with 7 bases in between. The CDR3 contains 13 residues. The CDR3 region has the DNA TGTGCCAGCAGTTTAGGGCGGGGCACTGAAGCTTTCTTT. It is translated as CASSLGRGTEAFF.